Shown below are 25 T cell receptor beta chains from a single sample sequenced in a study of shared clonotypes between healthy human individuals (dated by TCRdb to the early 2020s). The library was produced with the immunoSEQ multiplex PCR assay. What TCRdb holds here is the immuneACCESS table cut down to in-frame rearrangements. Part of the clones is not present; checked against another copy, under half of the missing clones reflect an unresolved V gene, and the others are unexplained. This sample gives approximately 2.4 million clones in total; approximately 94% of them show up just once. Of the sample, around 0.13% falls within the top ten clones. Sequencing was performed on naive CD4+ T cells sorted from blood. Sample cell subset or site, as interpreted from the label and publication: CD45RA+ positively selected. The source of these receptors is a young man in good health.

J is TRBJ2-7 and V is TRBV6-5, with TRBD1 matching 8 bases. V was clipped by 2 bases and J by 5 bases; unmatched bases: 5. The CDR3 has 14 residues. Germline lookup yields CDR1 MNHEY and CDR2 SVGAGI. CDR3 in DNA: TGTGCCAGCAGTTACGGACAGGGTAGCGACGAGCAGTACTTC. Protein: CASSYGQGSDEQYF.

The chain has TRBV4-2 and TRBJ2-2; D may be TRBD2 (5 bases). The germline gives CDR1 LGHNA, CDR2 YNFKEQ. The CDR3 is 18 residues long. V lost 1 base to trimming and J lost 6 bases, with 21 bases between them. In nucleotides, the CDR3 is TGTGCCAGCAGCCAAGCTAGTTTTGGGAGTGACCGGGCCGGGGAGCTGTTTTTT. Translating it yields CASSQASFGSDRAGELFF.

J is TRBJ2-1 and V is TRBV2, with D maybe TRBD1 (6 bases). CDR3 length: 16 residues. Germline assignment: CDR1 SNHLY and CDR2 FYNNEI. V was trimmed by 5 bases and J by 0 bases, leaving 14 bases between them. In DNA form, the CDR3 reads TGTGCCAGCAGTCTATCAGGGGAAAGCTCCTACAATGAGCAGTTCTTC. Its protein product is CASSLSGESSYNEQFF.

The chain recombines TRBV5-4 with TRBJ2-7; 15 nucleotides agree with TRBD2. Trimming removed 4 bases from V and 0 bases from J; junction bases left unmatched: 5. Germline V gives CDR1 SGHNT, CDR2 YYREEE (reference sequence). The CDR3 contains 17 residues. CDR3 sequence (DNA): TGTGCCAGCAGCAAGGGACTAGCGGGGGGTTCCTCCTACGAGCAGTACTTC. It yields the protein CASSKGLAGGSSYEQYF.

This chain links TRBV5-1 with TRBJ2-1, with D possibly being TRBD1 (5 bases). Deletions cut 4 bases from V and 6 bases from J, with 14 bases between. In germline, CDR1 is SGHRS, CDR2 YFSETQ. The CDR3 loop spans 14 amino acids. This CDR3 reads CASSPDSTINEQFF. The CDR3 DNA sequence: TGCGCCAGCAGCCCTGACAGTACTATCAATGAGCAGTTCTTC.

This chain connects TRBV19 to TRBJ1-4; D might be TRBD1 (5 bases). Trimming shortened V by 5 bases and J by 3 bases, and 13 bases separated the two germline ends. Germline loops: CDR1 LNHDA, CDR2 SQIVND (reference sequence). This CDR3 is built from 15 residues. The CDR3 sequence: CASSPQGGANEKLFF. CDR3 DNA sequence: TGTGCCAGTAGTCCCCAGGGTGGGGCTAATGAAAAACTGTTTTTT.

This chain connects TRBV5-1 to TRBJ2-7, with a tentative D call TRBD2 (5 bases). The V end was cut by 4 bases, the J end by 3 bases, with 14 bases between. Germline V gene sequence: CDR1 SGHRS, CDR2 YFSETQ. The CDR3 is made up of 14 amino acids. CDR3 sequence: CASSPGIGNYEQYF. The CDR3 DNA reads TGCGCCAGCAGCCCCGGGATAGGAAACTACGAGCAGTACTTC.

For the CDR3, the DNA is TGTGCCAGCAGCTTAGATGGGCGGACCAATCAGCCCCAGCATTTT. Its translation: CASSLDGRTNQPQHF. The chain couples TRBV7-9 to TRBJ1-5, with unresolved D. The V end lost 1 base, the J end lost 3 bases, and 10 bases lay between the germline ends. The germline gives CDR1 SEHNR, CDR2 FQNEAQ (reference sequence). The CDR3 is 15 residues long. The whole variable domain, remainder taken from reference TRBV7-9 and TRBJ1-5, is DTGVSQNPRHKITKRGQNVTFRCDPISEHNRLYWYRQTLGQGPEFLTYFQNEAQLEKSRLLSDRFSAERPKGSFSTLEIQRTEQGDSAMYLCASSLDGRTNQPQHFGDGTRLSIL.

The chain has TRBV6-5 and TRBJ2-2; a possible D gene is TRBD2 (5 bases). The CDR3 contains 16 residues. The ends were cut back, 1 base at V and 0 bases at J, with 9 bases in the middle. The germline CDR1 and CDR2 sequences are MNHEY and SVGAGI. CDR3 in amino acids: CASSYFRGANTGELFF. The CDR3 coding sequence is TGTGCCAGCAGTTACTTTCGGGGAGCGAACACCGGGGAGCTGTTTTTT.

This chain links TRBV6-6 with TRBJ2-5; 10 bases agree with TRBD1. CDR1 is MNHNY and CDR2 is SVGAGI in the germline V gene (reference sequence). V lost 4 bases and J lost 1; bases outside the gene matches: 6. The CDR3 covers 16 residues. The CDR3 here is CASSSRDRGLQETQYF. The CDR3, as DNA: TGTGCCAGCAGTTCCCGGGACAGGGGCCTCCAAGAGACCCAGTACTTC.

As regards this clone: Other DNA sequences within the sample encode an identical CDR3. This chain links TRBV10-3 with TRBJ1-1; D possibly corresponds to TRBD1 (5 bases). Germline-derived CDR1 and CDR2 are ENHRY and SYGVKD. There are 12 residues in the CDR3. The V gene lost 4 bases and the J gene lost 4 bases, with 7 bases spanning the gap. CDR3 sequence: CAISVGGTEAFF. The DNA for the CDR3 is TGTGCCATCAGTGTCGGGGGCACTGAAGCTTTCTTT.

The CDR3 region is CASRPQGVSNQPQHF. CDR3 nucleotide sequence: TGTGCCAGCAGACCCCAGGGAGTTAGCAATCAGCCCCAGCATTTT. This chain joins TRBV28 and TRBJ1-5, with D possibly TRBD1 on 5 matching bases. Germline assignment: CDR1 MDHEN and CDR2 SYDVKM. The CDR3 is 15 residues long. V dropped 6 bases and J dropped 0 bases, with 12 bases sitting between them.

V and J are TRBV11-2 and TRBJ1-1; 7 bases line up with TRBD1. The CDR3 length is 14 residues. Germline CDR1 is SGHAT and CDR2 is FQNNGV. V lost 1 base to trimming and J lost 5 bases; unmatched junction nucleotides: 4. CDR3 protein: CASSLAPGGTEAFF. CDR3 in DNA: TGTGCCAGCAGCTTAGCCCCAGGGGGGACTGAAGCTTTCTTT.

CDR3 DNA: TGTGCCATCAGTGAGTCGCCCAGGGTTAATGAGCAGTTCTTC. This gives the protein CAISESPRVNEQFF. The chain employs TRBV10-3 and TRBJ2-1; D possibly corresponds to TRBD1 (5 bases). Germline loops: CDR1 ENHRY, CDR2 SYGVKD. The CDR3 consists of 14 residues. V lost 0 bases to trimming and J lost 7 bases, with 10 bases between them.

The genes are TRBV7-6 and TRBJ2-2; TRBD2 matches at 8 bases. Trimming at V came to 11 bases and at J to 0 bases, leaving 11 bases not matched to a gene. CDR3 length: 16 amino acids. Per the germline V gene, CDR1 is SGHVS and CDR2 is FNYEAQ. CDR3 in DNA: TGTGCCCGACGACCTCGGGAGGGGGCGAACACCGGGGAGCTGTTTTTT. The encoded protein is CARRPREGANTGELFF.

In nucleotides, the CDR3 is TGTGCCAGCAGCCCGGGAGGGGGTACTAATGAAAAACTGTTTTTT. It yields the protein CASSPGGGTNEKLFF. The chain has TRBV7-9 and TRBJ1-4; weak D call: TRBD1 (6 bases). Germline values: CDR1 SEHNR, CDR2 FQNEAQ (reference sequence). The CDR3 is 15 residues long. V was trimmed by 5 bases and J by 2 bases, leaving 12 bases between them.

The chain recombines TRBV6-1 with TRBJ2-1; TRBD2 agrees at 8 bases. The CDR3 is 16 residues long. Trimming at V came to 4 bases and at J to 7 bases, leaving 12 bases not matched to a gene. Germline-derived CDR1 and CDR2 are MNHNS and SASEGT. The CDR3 DNA is TGTGCCAGCAGTGCATTCGAGGGAGTAGCGGGGAATGAGCAGTTCTTC. This sequence encodes CASSAFEGVAGNEQFF.

This chain links TRBV6-6 with TRBJ1-3; 7 nucleotides line up with TRBD1. The CDR3 is made up of 15 amino acids. The germline gives CDR1 MNHNY, CDR2 SVGAGI (reference sequence). The ends lost 6 bases at V and 2 bases at J; junction bases unmatched: 7. CDR3 nucleotide sequence: TGTGCCAGCAGCACCGCCGGGACAGCTGGAAACACCATATATTTT. Translated: CASSTAGTAGNTIYF.

The chain couples TRBV29-1 to TRBJ1-2, with D unclear. Germline lookup yields CDR1 SQVTM and CDR2 ANQGSEA. The CDR3 runs to 12 residues. The V end was cut by 4 bases, the J end by 3 bases, with 9 bases between. The CDR3 loop reads CSVVTVDYGYTF. In DNA form, the CDR3 reads TGCAGCGTTGTAACGGTGGACTATGGCTACACCTTC.

The V gene is TRBV30, the J gene TRBJ2-3, with 9 bases matching TRBD1. The germline CDR1 and CDR2 sequences are GTSNPN and SVGIG (reference sequence). V was clipped by 1 base and J by 5 bases; unmatched bases: 7. The CDR3 runs to 15 residues. CDR3 amino acids: CAWSGFGTGIDTQYF. The CDR3 nucleotides read TGTGCCTGGAGTGGGTTCGGGACAGGGATAGATACGCAGTATTTT.

This chain uses TRBV29-1 with TRBJ2-7, with TRBD1 as a possible D gene (5 bases). Germline values: CDR1 SQVTM, CDR2 ANQGSEA. There are 13 residues in the CDR3. V shed 1 base and J shed 4 bases, with 11 bases lying between them. The chain's CDR3 is CSVEGQTTYEQYF. In DNA, the CDR3 is TGCAGCGTTGAAGGACAGACAACTTACGAGCAGTACTTC.

J is TRBJ1-1 and V is TRBV19; the D is unclear. The germline V gene has CDR1 LNHDA and CDR2 SQIVND (reference sequence). This CDR3 comprises 13 residues. The V gene lost 3 bases and the J gene lost 5 bases, with 10 bases spanning the gap. The CDR3 DNA sequence: TGTGCCAGTAGTATCGGGCGGGAAACTGAAGCTTTCTTT. Protein sequence: CASSIGRETEAFF.

V usage is TRBV10-3 and J usage is TRBJ2-5, with 8 bases that match TRBD2. Germline trimming cut 8 bases from V and 3 bases from J; bases unmatched to any gene: 5. CDR3 length: 13 amino acids. From germline, CDR1 is ENHRY and CDR2 SYGVKD. Written as DNA, the CDR3 is TGTGCCATCGCCACGGGACTAGAAGAGACCCAGTACTTC. This codes for CAIATGLEETQYF.

This chain joins TRBV4-1 and TRBJ2-1; 10 nucleotides line up with TRBD2. CDR1 MGHRA and CDR2 YSYEKL come from the germline V gene. J was trimmed by 2 bases and V by 4 bases; bases with no gene match: 2. The CDR3 totals 15 residues. The CDR3: CASSPLAGAYNEQFF. CDR3 DNA sequence: TGCGCCAGCAGCCCTCTAGCGGGGGCCTACAATGAGCAGTTCTTC.

The chain has TRBV29-1 and TRBJ1-5; 8 nucleotides match TRBD1. V lost 7 bases to trimming and J lost 0 bases; unmatched junction nucleotides: 8. This CDR3 spans 15 amino acids. CDR1 and CDR2 from the germline V gene are SQVTM and ANQGSEA. Here the CDR3 DNA reads TGCAGCGCCCAGTCCGGGACAGGTAGCAATCAGCCCCAGCATTTT. It yields the protein CSAQSGTGSNQPQHF.